Below are 17 T cell receptor beta chains sequenced from a single sample in a study of CD8+ T cells in alopecia areata. Extracted RNA was reverse transcribed into cDNA, the sequencing template. Libraries were prepared by immunoSEQ multiplex PCR; TCRdb keeps only in-frame clonotypes and omits some of them. The sample includes about 170,000 clones, roughly 60% of them seen just once. Treatment in this sample: oral pan-JAK inhibitor, 5-10 mg twice daily. The sequencing here drew on CD4+ T cells sorted from blood, taken at roughly week 55, from a patient treated with tofacitinib. Receptors originate from a human donor with alopecia areata.

The CDR3 region has the DNA TGTGCCAGCAAACCGGGAGGGGGCGACGAGCAGTACTTC. This codes for CASKPGGGDEQYF. The V call is TRBV18, the J call TRBJ2-7; D perhaps matches TRBD2 (8 bases). Germline values: CDR1 KGHSH, CDR2 LQKENI. V lost 8 bases and J 5 bases, leaving 16 bases between the germline ends. This CDR3 is built from 13 residues.

The J gene is TRBJ1-2, the V gene TRBV27; weak D call: TRBD1 (6 bases). Between the trimmed V and J ends, which lost 3 bases and 6 bases, there was a span of 11 bases. There are 13 residues in the CDR3. Germline V gene lookup returns CDR1 MNHEY and CDR2 SMNVEV (reference sequence). The CDR3 sequence is CASSFPGANGYTF. CDR3 nucleotides: TGTGCCAGCAGTTTTCCGGGGGCTAATGGCTACACCTTC.

This clone was picked up a small number of times. The rearrangement joins TRBV30 to TRBJ1-1, with D maybe TRBD1 (6 bases). Trimming removed 4 bases from V and 5 bases from J, with 11 bases in between. Germline CDR1 reads GTSNPN; CDR2 reads SVGIG (reference sequence). The CDR3 length is 12 residues. The chain's CDR3 is CAWTQGWTEAFF. CDR3 nucleotides: TGTGCCTGGACCCAGGGGTGGACTGAAGCTTTCTTT.

This chain links TRBV30 with TRBJ2-5; D is possibly TRBD1 or TRBD2 (5 bases each). Germline CDR1 and CDR2: GTSNPN and SVGIG (reference sequence). The ends were cut back, 3 bases at V and 2 bases at J, with 10 bases in the middle. The CDR3 consists of 13 residues. The CDR3 bases are TGTGCCTGGAGGGGGACGCAGCAAGAGACCCAGTACTTC. Protein product: CAWRGTQQETQYF.

This clone was counted only a few times. This rearrangement joins TRBV29-1 to TRBJ1-2, with 8 bases identical to TRBD1. The CDR3 has 14 amino acids. Germline assignment: CDR1 SQVTM and CDR2 ANQGSEA. J was trimmed by 7 bases and V by 6 bases; bases with no gene match: 13. The CDR3 DNA reads TGCAGCGTCCCCCTGTCAGGGGGCCGTAGTGGCTACACCTTC. This sequence encodes CSVPLSGGRSGYTF.

The chain couples TRBV5-1 to TRBJ2-3; tentative D call: TRBD1 (5 bases). The CDR3 consists of 15 residues. Trimming removed 4 bases from V and 2 bases from J, with 14 bases in between. Germline lookup yields CDR1 SGHRS and CDR2 YFSETQ. Here the CDR3 reads CASSTLRQSTDTQYF. The DNA for the CDR3 is TGCGCCAGCAGCACCTTACGACAGTCCACAGATACGCAGTATTTT.

CDR3 DNA: TGTGCCAGCGAGGGATACAGCTCCTACAATGAGCAGTTCTTC. Protein product: CASEGYSSYNEQFF. The chain is built from TRBV2 and TRBJ2-1, with a weak D call TRBD2 (5 bases). The germline gives CDR1 SNHLY, CDR2 FYNNEI. This CDR3 spans 14 amino acids. The ends were cut back, 8 bases at V and 0 bases at J, with 11 bases in the middle.

This clone was found once. The chain uses TRBV7-2 and TRBJ2-1; D might be TRBD2 (6 bases). The V end was cut by 4 bases, the J end by 9 bases, with 10 bases between. CDR3 length equals 12 residues. CDR1 is SGHTA, CDR2 FQGNSA, per germline. The CDR3 sequence: CASSSRLVEQFF. CDR3 DNA sequence: TGTGCCAGCAGCTCCAGACTAGTTGAGCAGTTCTTC. The full variable domain, with the rest looked up from reference TRBV7-2 and TRBJ2-1, is GAGVSQSPSNKVTEKGKDVELRCDPISGHTALYWYRQSLGQGLEFLIYFQGNSAPDKSGLPSDRFSAERTGGSVSTLTIQRTQQEDSAVYLCASSSRLVEQFFGPGTRLTVL.

The chain is built from TRBV4-2 and TRBJ2-1; D may be TRBD1 or TRBD2 (5 bases each). The CDR3 runs 14 residues. Germline V CDR1 and CDR2: LGHNA, YNFKEQ. V was shortened by 0 bases and J by 6 bases, with 9 bases between the two germline ends. The CDR3 DNA reads as TGTGCCAGCAGCCAAGACGGGACCGTCAATGAGCAGTTCTTC. This codes for CASSQDGTVNEQFF.

This clone showed up just a few times. The genes are TRBV29-1 and TRBJ2-2; possibly TRBD1 or TRBD2 for D (6 bases each). The CDR3 totals 14 residues. Germline-derived CDR1 and CDR2 are SQVTM and ANQGSEA. Deletions cut 3 bases from V and 7 bases from J, with 15 bases between. The CDR3 sequence: CSVDGGHLSGELFF. CDR3 nucleotides: TGCAGCGTTGATGGGGGGCATCTGAGCGGGGAGCTGTTTTTT.

This clone has only a few counts. The V and J genes are TRBV5-1 and TRBJ1-1; D remains unclear. Trimming left V 0 bases short and J 4 bases short, with 10 bases between. The germline V gene encodes CDR1 SGHRS and CDR2 YFSETQ. The CDR3 loop spans 14 amino acids. As DNA, the CDR3 is TGCGCCAGCAGCTTGGAGACGGTCAGCACTGAAGCTTTCTTT. Its protein is CASSLETVSTEAFF.

The chain uses TRBV6-1 and TRBJ2-2; D remains unclear. Trimming took off 2 bases at V and 5 bases at J, with 6 bases between the two ends. CDR1 is MNHNS, CDR2 SASEGT, per germline. The CDR3 is 13 residues long. The CDR3: CASSERWTGELFF. CDR3 nucleotides: TGTGCCAGCAGTGAAAGGTGGACCGGGGAGCTGTTTTTT.

The V gene is TRBV4-2, the J gene TRBJ1-2; no firm D call. V was pared by 0 bases and J by 4 bases, with 9 bases between. The germline V gene has CDR1 LGHNA and CDR2 YNFKEQ. CDR3 length equals 14 residues. CDR3 sequence reads: CASSQDPEIYGYTF. The CDR3, as DNA: TGTGCCAGCAGCCAAGATCCCGAGATCTATGGCTACACCTTC.

V is TRBV27 and J is TRBJ1-6, with TRBD1 matching 7 bases. The V and J ends lost 5 bases and 15 bases, in that order; junction bases with no gene match: 10. The CDR3 length is 13 residues. CDR1 is MNHEY and CDR2 is SMNVEV in the germline V gene (reference sequence). As DNA, the CDR3 is TGTGCCAGCAGTACCATGATCTCAGGGGGCCTCCACTTT. Amino acid sequence: CASSTMISGGLHF.

The V call is TRBV28, the J call TRBJ2-7, with D unclear. Trimming left V 2 bases short and J 0 bases short, with 11 bases between. CDR1 is MDHEN, CDR2 SYDVKM, per germline. The CDR3 sequence is 15 residues long. The CDR3 sequence is CASSLLSTHSYEQYF. In DNA, the CDR3 is TGTGCCAGCAGTTTACTCTCTACTCACTCCTACGAGCAGTACTTC.

This clone was detected only a few times. The V call is TRBV12-5, the J call TRBJ1-2, with TRBD1 as a possible D gene (6 bases). The CDR3 is 14 amino acids. The germline CDR1 and CDR2 sequences are LGHNT and FRNRAP. The ends were cut back, 6 bases at V and 4 bases at J, with 15 bases in the middle. The CDR3 bases are TGTGCTAGTGGGTCAGGGGTTTTAGGCTATGGCTACACCTTC. As protein: CASGSGVLGYGYTF.

There are a few counts of this clone. The V call is TRBV27, the J call TRBJ2-5; tentative D call: TRBD2 (6 bases). V lost 5 bases, J lost 4 bases, and 17 bases lay in between. The CDR3 is made up of 15 amino acids. The germline CDR1 and CDR2 sequences are MNHEY and SMNVEV (reference sequence). The CDR3 loop reads CASSPTPLARETQYF. The DNA of the CDR3 is TGTGCCAGCAGTCCGACCCCACTAGCACGAGAGACCCAGTACTTC.